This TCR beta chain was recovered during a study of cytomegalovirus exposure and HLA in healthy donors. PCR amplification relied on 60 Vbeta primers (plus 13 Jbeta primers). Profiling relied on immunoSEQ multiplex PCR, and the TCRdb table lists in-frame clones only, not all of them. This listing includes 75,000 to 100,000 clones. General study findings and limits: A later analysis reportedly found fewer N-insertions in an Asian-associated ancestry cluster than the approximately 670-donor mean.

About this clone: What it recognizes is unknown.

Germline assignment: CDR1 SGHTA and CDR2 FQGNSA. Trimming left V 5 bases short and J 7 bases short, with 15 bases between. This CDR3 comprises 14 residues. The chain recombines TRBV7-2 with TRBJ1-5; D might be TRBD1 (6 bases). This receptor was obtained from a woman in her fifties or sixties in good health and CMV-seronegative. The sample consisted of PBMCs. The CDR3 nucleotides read TGTGCCAGCAGCCAGAAGGGGGGGTGGCAGCCCCAGCATTTT. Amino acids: CASSQKGGWQPQHF.